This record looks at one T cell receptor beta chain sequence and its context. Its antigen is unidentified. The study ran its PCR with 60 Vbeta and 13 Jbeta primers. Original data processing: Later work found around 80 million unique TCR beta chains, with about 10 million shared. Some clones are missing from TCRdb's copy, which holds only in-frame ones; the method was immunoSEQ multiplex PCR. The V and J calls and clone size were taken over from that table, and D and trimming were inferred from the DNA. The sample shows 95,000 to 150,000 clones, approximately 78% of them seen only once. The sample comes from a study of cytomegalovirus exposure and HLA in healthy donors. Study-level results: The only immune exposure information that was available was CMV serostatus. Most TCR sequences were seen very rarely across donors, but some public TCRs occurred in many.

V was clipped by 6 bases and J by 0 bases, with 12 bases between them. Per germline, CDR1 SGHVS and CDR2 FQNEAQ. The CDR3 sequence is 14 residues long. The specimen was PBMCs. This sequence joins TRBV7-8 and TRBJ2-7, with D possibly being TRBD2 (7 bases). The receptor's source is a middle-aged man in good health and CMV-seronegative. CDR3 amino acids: CASRGGVSSYEQYF. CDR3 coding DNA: TGTGCCAGCAGAGGGGGGGTCAGCTCCTACGAGCAGTACTTC.